Given below is one TCR beta chain in context. Its matching antigen is unknown. This sample was taken from a study of CD8 T cells in Susac syndrome. Study outcomes and limitations: An acknowledgment was made by the study that its TCR sequencing and HLA analysis involved relatively few individuals.

Sequencing of TCR beta was performed on blood CD8+ T cells and on blood CD4+ T cells. In contrast to the negatively isolated CD8+ and CD4+ T cells, TEMRA cells were FACS-enriched. Reverse transcription of roughly 0.5 to 1 ug RNA was carried out with random hexamers. TCR beta CDR3 was amplified by immunoSEQ multiplex PCR. This amplification extended across 54 Vbeta and 13 Jbeta segments. One entry per CDR3 protein results from TCRdb running MiXCR on the immunoSEQ multiplex PCR reads. In the table there are about 300,000 distinct CDR3 sequences, 70% to 90% of which are singletons. This sequence was found in a human donor with multiple sclerosis. The sequenced material came from CD8+ T cells from PBMCs.

CDR3 sequence (DNA): TGCGCCAGCAGCCAAGAGTGGGTTCCCAAAAACATTCAGTACTTC. Protein: CASSQEWVPKNIQYF. This chain connects TRBV4-3 to TRBJ2-4; no reliable D call. The germline gives CDR1 LGHNA, CDR2 YSLEER. Trimming shortened V by 0 bases and J by 2 bases, and 8 bases separated the two germline ends. This CDR3 comprises 15 residues.